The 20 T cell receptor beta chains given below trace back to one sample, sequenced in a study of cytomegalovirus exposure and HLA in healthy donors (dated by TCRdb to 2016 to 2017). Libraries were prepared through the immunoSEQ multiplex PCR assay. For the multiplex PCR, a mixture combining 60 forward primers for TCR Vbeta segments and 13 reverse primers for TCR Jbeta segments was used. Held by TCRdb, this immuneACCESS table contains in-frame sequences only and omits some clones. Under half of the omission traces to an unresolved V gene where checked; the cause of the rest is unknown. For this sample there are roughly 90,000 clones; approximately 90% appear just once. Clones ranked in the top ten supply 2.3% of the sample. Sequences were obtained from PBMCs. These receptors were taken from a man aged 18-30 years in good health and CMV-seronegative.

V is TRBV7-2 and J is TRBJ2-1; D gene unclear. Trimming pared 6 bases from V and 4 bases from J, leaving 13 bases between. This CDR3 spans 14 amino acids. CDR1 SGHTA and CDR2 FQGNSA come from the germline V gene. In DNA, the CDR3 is TGTGCCAGCAGTTTGCGGCAGATTTACAATGAGCAGTTCTTC. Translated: CASSLRQIYNEQFF.

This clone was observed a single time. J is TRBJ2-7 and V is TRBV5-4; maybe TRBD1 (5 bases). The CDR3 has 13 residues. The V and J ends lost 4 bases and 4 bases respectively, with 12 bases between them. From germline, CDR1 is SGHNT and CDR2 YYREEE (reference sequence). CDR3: CASSPPGPYEQYF. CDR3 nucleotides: TGTGCCAGCAGCCCCCCAGGGCCTTACGAGCAGTACTTC.

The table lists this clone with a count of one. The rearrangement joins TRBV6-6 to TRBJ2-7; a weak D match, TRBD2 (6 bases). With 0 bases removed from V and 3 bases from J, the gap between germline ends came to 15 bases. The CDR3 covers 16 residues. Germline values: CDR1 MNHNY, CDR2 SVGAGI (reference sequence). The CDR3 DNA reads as TGTGCCAGCAGTTACTCGGCCGGGACTGGAAGCTACGAGCAGTACTTC. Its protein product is CASSYSAGTGSYEQYF.

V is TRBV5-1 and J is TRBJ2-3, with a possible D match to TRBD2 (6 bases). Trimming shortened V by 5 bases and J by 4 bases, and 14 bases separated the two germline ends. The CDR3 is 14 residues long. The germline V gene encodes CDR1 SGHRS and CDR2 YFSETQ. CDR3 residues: CASRKTSKSDTQYF. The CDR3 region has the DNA TGCGCCAGCAGGAAGACTAGTAAGTCAGATACGCAGTATTTT.

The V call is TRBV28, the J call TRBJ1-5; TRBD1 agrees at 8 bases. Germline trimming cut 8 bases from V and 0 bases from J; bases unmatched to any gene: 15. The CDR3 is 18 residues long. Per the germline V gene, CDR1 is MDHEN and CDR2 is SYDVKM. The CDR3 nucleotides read TGTGCCAGCCGCCTCGGGGGGACAGGAATCAATAGCAATCAGCCCCAGCATTTT. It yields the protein CASRLGGTGINSNQPQHF.

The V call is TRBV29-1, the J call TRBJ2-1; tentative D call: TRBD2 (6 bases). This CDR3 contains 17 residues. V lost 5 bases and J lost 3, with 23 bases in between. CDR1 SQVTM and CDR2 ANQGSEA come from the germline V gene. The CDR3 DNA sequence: TGCAGCGTTTCAAAACCGGCGGGGCCCCTGGGCTACAATGAGCAGTTCTTC. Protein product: CSVSKPAGPLGYNEQFF.

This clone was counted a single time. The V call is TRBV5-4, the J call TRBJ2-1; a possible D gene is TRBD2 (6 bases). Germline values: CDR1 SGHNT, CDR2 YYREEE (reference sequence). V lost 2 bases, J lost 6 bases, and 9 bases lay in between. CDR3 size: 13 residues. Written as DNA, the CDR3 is TGTGCCAGCAGCTTAAGGACTACCAATGAGCAGTTCTTC. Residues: CASSLRTTNEQFF.

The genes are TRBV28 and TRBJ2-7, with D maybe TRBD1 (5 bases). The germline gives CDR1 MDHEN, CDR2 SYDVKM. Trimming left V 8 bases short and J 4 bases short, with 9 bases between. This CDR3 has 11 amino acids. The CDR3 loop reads CASGRVYEQYF. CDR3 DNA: TGTGCCAGCGGCAGGGTGTACGAGCAGTACTTC.

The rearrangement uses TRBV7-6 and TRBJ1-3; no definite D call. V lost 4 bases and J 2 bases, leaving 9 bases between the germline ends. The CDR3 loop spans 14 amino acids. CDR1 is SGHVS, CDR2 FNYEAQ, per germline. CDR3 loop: CASSWAGTGNTIYF. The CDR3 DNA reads TGTGCCAGCAGCTGGGCAGGCACTGGAAACACCATATATTTT.

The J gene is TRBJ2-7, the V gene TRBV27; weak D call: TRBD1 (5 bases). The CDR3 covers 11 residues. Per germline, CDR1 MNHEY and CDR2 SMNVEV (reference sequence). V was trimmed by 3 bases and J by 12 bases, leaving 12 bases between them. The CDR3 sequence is CASSFQGIWYF. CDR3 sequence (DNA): TGTGCCAGCAGTTTCCAGGGTATTTGGTACTTC.

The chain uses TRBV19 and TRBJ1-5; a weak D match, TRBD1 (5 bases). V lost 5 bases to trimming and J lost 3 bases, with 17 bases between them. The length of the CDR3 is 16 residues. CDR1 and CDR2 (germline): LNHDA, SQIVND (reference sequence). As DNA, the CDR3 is TGTGCCAGTAGTTCGTATCCGGCAGGGTACAATCAGCCCCAGCATTTT. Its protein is CASSSYPAGYNQPQHF.

CDR3 sequence reads: CASTRPRVAGTSGANVLTF. The DNA for the CDR3 is TGTGCCAGCACCAGGCCGAGGGTAGCGGGAACCTCTGGGGCCAACGTCCTGACTTTC. The rearrangement links TRBV9 to TRBJ2-6, with TRBD2 identical over 8 bases. CDR3 length equals 19 residues. Per the germline V gene, CDR1 is SGDLS and CDR2 is YYNGEE. After removal of 6 bases from V and 0 bases from J, the junction contained 14 bases not matched to a gene.

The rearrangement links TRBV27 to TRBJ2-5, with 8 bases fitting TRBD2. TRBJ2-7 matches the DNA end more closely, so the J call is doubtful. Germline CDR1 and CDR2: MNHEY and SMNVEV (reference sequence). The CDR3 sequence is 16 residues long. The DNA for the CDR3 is TGTGCCAGCAGTTTACTGGCGGGAGGCCCAAGCTACGAGCAGTACTTC. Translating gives CASSLLAGGPSYEQYF.

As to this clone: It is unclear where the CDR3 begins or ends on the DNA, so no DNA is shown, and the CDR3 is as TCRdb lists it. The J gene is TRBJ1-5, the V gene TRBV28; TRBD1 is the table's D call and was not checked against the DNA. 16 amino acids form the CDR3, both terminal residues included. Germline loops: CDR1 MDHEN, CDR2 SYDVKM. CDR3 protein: CASILGIGQINQPQHF.

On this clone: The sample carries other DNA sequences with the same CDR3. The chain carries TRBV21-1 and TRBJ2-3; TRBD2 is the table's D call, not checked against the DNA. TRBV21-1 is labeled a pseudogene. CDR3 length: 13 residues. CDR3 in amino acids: CASSMTKAGTQYF. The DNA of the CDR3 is TGTGCCAGCAGCATGACTAAAGCAGGTACGCAGTATTTT.

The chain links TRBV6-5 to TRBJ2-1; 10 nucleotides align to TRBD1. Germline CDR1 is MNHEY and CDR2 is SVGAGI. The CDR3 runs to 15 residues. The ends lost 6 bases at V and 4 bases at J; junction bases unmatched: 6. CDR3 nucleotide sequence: TGTGCCAGCAGCCCGACAGGGGGCGGGTACAATGAGCAGTTCTTC. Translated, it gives CASSPTGGGYNEQFF.

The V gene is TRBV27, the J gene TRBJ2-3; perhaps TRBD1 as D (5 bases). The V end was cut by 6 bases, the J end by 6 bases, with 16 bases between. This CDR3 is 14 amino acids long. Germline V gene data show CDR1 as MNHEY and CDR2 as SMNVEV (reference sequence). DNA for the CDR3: TGTGCCAGCAGAGGGGCAGGGCGCGAGGATACGCAGTATTTT. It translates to CASRGAGREDTQYF.

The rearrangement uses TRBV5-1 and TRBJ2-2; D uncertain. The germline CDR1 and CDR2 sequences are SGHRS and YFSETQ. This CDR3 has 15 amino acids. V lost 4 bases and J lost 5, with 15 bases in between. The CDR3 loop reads CASSPSLVGTGELFF. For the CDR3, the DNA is TGCGCCAGCAGCCCTAGTCTAGTGGGTACCGGGGAGCTGTTTTTT.

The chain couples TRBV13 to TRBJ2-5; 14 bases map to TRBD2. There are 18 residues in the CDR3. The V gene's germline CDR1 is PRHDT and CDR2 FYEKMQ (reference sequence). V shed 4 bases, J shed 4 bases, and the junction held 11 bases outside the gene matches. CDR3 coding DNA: TGTGCCAGCAGCTCACCGGGACTAGCGGGAGAGGGGCGAGAGACCCAGTACTTC. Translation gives CASSSPGLAGEGRETQYF.

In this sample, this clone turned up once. CDR3 nucleotide sequence: TGTGCCAGTAGTGCGGGGACTAGCGGGAGAATCAATGAGCAGTTCTTC. Protein product: CASSAGTSGRINEQFF. The rearrangement uses TRBV19 and TRBJ2-1; TRBD2 matches 14 bases. Germline CDR1 reads LNHDA; CDR2 reads SQIVND (reference sequence). The V segment lost 5 bases and the J segment 6 bases; nucleotides outside the gene matches: 6. This CDR3 has 16 residues.